This is a list of T cell receptor beta chains from one sample in a study of blood T cell repertoires in COVID-19. The data were produced by immunoSEQ multiplex PCR, yet TCRdb's version contains in-frame clones alone and is incomplete. The data show 70,000 to 85,000 clones, 80% to 95% seen once. Material for sequencing was peripheral blood. The source is a woman aged 60 to 75 with active COVID-19. The CDR3 runs from the conserved cysteine through the conserved F or W. Fields, in order: V gene, D gene, J gene, CDR3 DNA, CDR3 protein. D genes are given only for firm matches.

TRBV27,.,TRBJ1-2,TGTGCCAGCAGTTTCTGGCAGAACTATGGCTACACCTTC,CASSFWQNYGYTF
TRBV6-6,.,TRBJ1-5,TGTGCCAGCACCAGGGGTTTTAGCAATCAGCCCCAGCATTTT,CASTRGFSNQPQHF
TRBV4-1,.,TRBJ2-3,TGCGCCAGCAGCCAAGTTAGAATCAGCACAGATACGCAGTATTTT,CASSQVRISTDTQYF
TRBV5-1,TRBD2,TRBJ2-7,TGCGCCAGCAGCCTGTCCTCCGCGGGGGTCTACGAGCAGTACTTC,CASSLSSAGVYEQYF
TRBV10-1,TRBD1,TRBJ2-3,TGCGCCAGCAGTGATCGGACAGGGTTATCCGATACGCAGTATTTT,CASSDRTGLSDTQYF
TRBV7-9,TRBD1,TRBJ1-1,TGTGCCAGCAGCCCACAGGGGACCATGAACACTGAAGCTTTCTTT,CASSPQGTMNTEAFF
TRBV15,TRBD1,TRBJ1-4,TGTGCCACCAGCAAAGACAGGGATTGGACTAATGAAAAACTGTTTTTT,CATSKDRDWTNEKLFF
TRBV7-8,.,TRBJ2-3,TGTGCCAGCAGCCTCGGGGCAGATACGCAGTATTTT,CASSLGADTQYF
TRBV27,.,TRBJ2-1,TGTGCCAGCAGTTTAGATTGGAGCAATGAGCAGTTCTTC,CASSLDWSNEQFF
TRBV18,TRBD2,TRBJ2-1,TGTGCCAGCTCTCCGGGACTAGCGGGAGGGCCAGGAGGTTTAAATGAGCAGTTCTTC,CASSPGLAGGPGGLNEQFF
TRBV11-2,.,TRBJ1-1,TGTGCCAGCAGCTTTGCAGGAATGAGGGTCACTGAAGCTTTCTTT,CASSFAGMRVTEAFF